What follows are 26 T cell receptor beta chains derived from one specimen sequenced in a study of control samples from healthy donors and cancer patients. Only in-frame clones appear in the TCRdb table, and some are missing; sequencing was by immunoSEQ multiplex PCR. The sample consists of 75,000 to 95,000 clones, about 89% of them appearing once. Sequenced sample: PBMCs. The receptors here all came from a woman aged 45-65 years with colorectal cancer.

The chain carries TRBV6-6 and TRBJ1-2, with 8 bases that match TRBD1. Germline V gene lookup returns CDR1 MNHNY and CDR2 SVGAGI (reference sequence). CDR3 length: 14 amino acids. V trimming: 5 bases; J trimming: 0 bases; junction bases outside the gene matches: 2. DNA of the CDR3: TGTGCCAGCAGTCGGACAGGGACTAACTATGGCTACACCTTC. It yields the protein CASSRTGTNYGYTF.

A few counts support this clone. The chain links TRBV5-1 to TRBJ1-2; D is unresolved. The length of the CDR3 is 13 residues. Deletions cut 9 bases from V and 8 bases from J, with 20 bases between. Germline lookup yields CDR1 SGHRS and CDR2 YFSETQ. The chain's CDR3 is CATRYGESNGYTF. The CDR3 DNA sequence: TGCGCCACCCGATACGGGGAGAGTAACGGCTACACCTTC.

This clone was detected only a few times. The rearrangement links TRBV2 to TRBJ1-1; 8 bases align to TRBD1. CDR1 SNHLY and CDR2 FYNNEI come from the germline V gene. CDR3 length equals 12 residues. V gave up 10 bases and J gave up 1 base; unmatched junction bases: 2. CDR3: CATGGGNTEAFF. The CDR3 DNA sequence: TGTGCCACAGGGGGCGGGAACACTGAAGCTTTCTTT. Using reference TRBV2 and TRBJ1-1 for the parts outside the CDR3, the full variable domain is EPEVTQTPSHQVTQMGQEVILRCVPISNHLYFYWYRQILGQKVEFLVSFYNNEISEKSEIFDDQFSVERPDGSNFTLKIRSTKLEDSAMYFCATGGGNTEAFFGQGTRLTVV.

This clone occurred once. The chain links TRBV5-5 to TRBJ1-1, with TRBD1 identical over 8 bases. The trim removed 4 bases at V and 3 bases at J, leaving 8 bases unmatched. The CDR3 has 15 amino acids. CDR1 is SGHKS and CDR2 is YYEKEE in the germline V gene (reference sequence). The CDR3 nucleotides read TGTGCCAGCAGCACGACAGGGGATGTGGACACTGAAGCTTTCTTT. This codes for CASSTTGDVDTEAFF.

This chain joins TRBV6-6 and TRBJ1-1, with 9 bases identical to TRBD1. The CDR3 runs 13 residues. The germline gives CDR1 MNHNY, CDR2 SVGAGI (reference sequence). V was clipped by 6 bases and J by 3 bases; unmatched bases: 2. The CDR3, as DNA: TGTGCCAGCAGCCGACAGGGGGACACTGAAGCTTTCTTT. This sequence encodes CASSRQGDTEAFF.

This clone was observed a few times. The rearrangement uses TRBV29-1 and TRBJ1-5; D possibly corresponds to TRBD1 (6 bases). CDR1 and CDR2 (germline): SQVTM, ANQGSEA. V was cut by 4 bases and J by 2 bases, with 9 bases left in between. The CDR3 runs 13 residues. The CDR3 sequence is CSVAKGGNQPQHF. The CDR3 nucleotides read TGCAGCGTTGCGAAGGGGGGCAATCAGCCCCAGCATTTT.

This rearrangement joins TRBV29-1 to TRBJ2-1, with 7 bases matching TRBD2. Germline V lookup: CDR1 SQVTM, CDR2 ANQGSEA. Trimming at V came to 7 bases and at J to 1 base, leaving 4 bases not matched to a gene. The CDR3 runs 13 residues. In DNA form, the CDR3 reads TGCAGCGCGGGGGGACGATCCTACAATGAGCAGTTCTTC. As protein: CSAGGRSYNEQFF.

The V gene is TRBV5-4, the J gene TRBJ2-6; weak D call: TRBD2 (6 bases). Trimming cost V 4 bases and J 0 bases, with 17 bases left between them. Germline V CDR1 and CDR2: SGHNT, YYREEE (reference sequence). The CDR3 spans 18 residues. CDR3: CASSLPGGDSSGANVLTF. CDR3 DNA sequence: TGTGCCAGCAGCCTCCCCGGGGGAGATTCCTCTGGGGCCAACGTCCTGACTTTC.

To note about this clone: The sample holds other DNA sequences that translate to the same CDR3. The rearrangement joins TRBV18 to TRBJ2-5, with D possibly called TRBD1 or TRBD2 (5 bases each). The V end lost 3 bases, the J end lost 5 bases, and 10 bases lay between the germline ends. Per the germline V gene, CDR1 is KGHSH and CDR2 is LQKENI. The CDR3 sequence is 13 residues long. The CDR3 bases are TGTGCCAGCTCACCGGGGGTAGGGGAGACCCAGTACTTC. Translation gives CASSPGVGETQYF.

The chain recombines TRBV7-9 with TRBJ1-2; D unclear. The germline V gene has CDR1 SEHNR and CDR2 FQNEAQ (reference sequence). The CDR3 spans 14 residues. The V end was cut by 5 bases, the J end by 1 base, with 11 bases between. The DNA of the CDR3 is TGTGCCAGCAGCCCTGTTGGAGGTAACTATGGCTACACCTTC. Amino acids: CASSPVGGNYGYTF. The entire variable domain, with the rest obtained from reference TRBV7-9 and TRBJ1-2, is as follows: DTGVSQNPRHKITKRGQNVTFRCDPISEHNRLYWYRQTLGQGPEFLTYFQNEAQLEKSRLLSDRFSAERPKGSFSTLEIQRTEQGDSAMYLCASSPVGGNYGYTFGSGTRLTVV.

This clone is a singleton in its sample. V usage is TRBV7-2 and J usage is TRBJ1-1, with D tentatively TRBD1 (6 bases). V was trimmed by 5 bases and J by 4 bases, leaving 14 bases between them. Germline CDR1 SGHTA, CDR2 FQGNSA. This CDR3 is built from 14 residues. This chain's CDR3 is CASSPKGGRTEAFF. In DNA form, the CDR3 reads TGTGCCAGCAGCCCAAAGGGGGGTCGCACTGAAGCTTTCTTT.

The genes are TRBV9 and TRBJ2-1; 15 bases map to TRBD2. V lost 2 bases, J lost 4 bases, and 4 bases stayed unmatched. CDR1 is SGDLS and CDR2 is YYNGEE in the germline V gene. This CDR3 comprises 17 residues. This CDR3 is CASSVSGTSGGYNEQFF. The CDR3 bases are TGTGCCAGCAGCGTCTCTGGGACTAGCGGGGGGTACAATGAGCAGTTCTTC.

The genes are TRBV2 and TRBJ2-7; D assignment may be TRBD1 or TRBD2 (6 bases each). In germline, CDR1 is SNHLY, CDR2 FYNNEI. The CDR3 length is 14 residues. The CDR3 sequence: CASSENIGGYGQYV. The CDR3 coding sequence is TGTGCCAGCAGTGAAAACATCGGGGGCTACGGGCAGTACGTC.

The V call is TRBV18, the J call TRBJ1-1; D is possibly TRBD1 (5 bases). CDR1 is KGHSH, CDR2 LQKENI, per germline. The CDR3 runs 14 residues. With 3 bases removed from V and 0 bases from J, the gap between germline ends came to 8 bases. In nucleotides, the CDR3 is TGTGCCAGCTCACCCCTGACAGTGAACACTGAAGCTTTCTTT. Its translation is CASSPLTVNTEAFF.

The gene calls are TRBV4-3 and TRBJ1-6; D not certain. Germline V gives CDR1 LGHNA, CDR2 YSLEER. Trimming removed 0 bases at V and 10 bases at J, with 7 bases between. This CDR3 has 13 amino acids. CDR3 region: CASSQDRSSPLHF. In DNA, the CDR3 is TGCGCCAGCAGCCAAGATCGGTCCTCACCCCTCCACTTT.

The chain employs TRBV28 and TRBJ1-6, with D possibly being TRBD1 (5 bases). Trimming shortened V by 10 bases and J by 6 bases, and 22 bases separated the two germline ends. The CDR3 sequence is 16 residues long. Germline V gene data show CDR1 as MDHEN and CDR2 as SYDVKM. This CDR3 is CANSPRGKGPNSPLHF. The CDR3 DNA reads TGTGCCAACAGCCCTCGTGGAAAGGGGCCTAATTCACCCCTCCACTTT.

The rearrangement links TRBV5-1 to TRBJ2-3, with 8 bases lining up with TRBD1. After removal of 3 bases from V and 2 bases from J, the junction contained 8 bases not matched to a gene. This CDR3 region has 16 residues. The germline V gene has CDR1 SGHRS and CDR2 YFSETQ. This CDR3 is CASSSAGQGATDTQYF. In DNA form, the CDR3 reads TGCGCCAGCAGCTCTGCCGGACAGGGAGCCACAGATACGCAGTATTTT.

The chain employs TRBV7-2 and TRBJ2-1, with 8 nucleotides matching TRBD2. The CDR3 spans 18 residues. V lost 7 bases to trimming and J lost 1 base; unmatched junction nucleotides: 15. Germline lookup yields CDR1 SGHTA and CDR2 FQGNSA. CDR3: CASTPGASGGGSYNEQFF. CDR3 nucleotide sequence: TGTGCCAGCACCCCTGGGGCCAGCGGGGGAGGATCCTACAATGAGCAGTTCTTC.

The V call is TRBV7-2, the J call TRBJ1-1; no definite D call. The CDR3 covers 16 residues. Per germline, CDR1 SGHTA and CDR2 FQGNSA. V was clipped by 1 base and J by 0 bases, with 12 bases between them. The CDR3 protein is CASSLVSAGVNTEAFF. The CDR3 DNA reads as TGTGCCAGCAGCTTAGTGAGTGCAGGAGTGAACACTGAAGCTTTCTTT.

The chain employs TRBV27 and TRBJ1-5; no clear D. Germline lookup yields CDR1 MNHEY and CDR2 SMNVEV (reference sequence). There are 12 residues in the CDR3. Between the trimmed V and J ends, which lost 3 bases and 8 bases, there was a span of 8 bases. CDR3 sequence: CASSFLGEPQHF. The CDR3, as DNA: TGTGCCAGCAGTTTCCTTGGGGAGCCCCAGCATTTT.

This clone was seen a handful of times. The chain couples TRBV3-1 (or the pseudogene TRBV3-2) to TRBJ1-6; D is unresolved. CDR1 is LGHDT, CDR2 YNNKEL, per germline (reference sequence). V lost 1 base and J 7 bases, leaving 8 bases between the germline ends. CDR3 size: 14 residues. The CDR3 nucleotides are TGTGCCAGCAGCCAAGGGGCGGGCAATTCACCCCTCCACTTT. Residues: CASSQGAGNSPLHF.

The chain couples TRBV11-3 to TRBJ2-6; D possibly corresponds to TRBD1 (5 bases). V lost 6 bases to trimming and J lost 0 bases, with 9 bases between them. In germline, CDR1 is SGHNT, CDR2 YENEEA. CDR3 length equals 15 residues. The CDR3 DNA reads as TGTGCCAGCAGTATAGGGGCCTCTGGGGCCAACGTCCTGACTTTC. This translates into CASSIGASGANVLTF.

This clone has only a few counts. V usage is TRBV6-2 or TRBV6-3 and J usage is TRBJ2-5, with 14 bases aligning to TRBD2. The CDR3 totals 15 residues. Germline CDR1 is MNHEY and CDR2 is SVGEGT. V shed 7 bases, J shed 8 bases, and the junction held 9 bases outside the gene matches. The CDR3 DNA reads as TGTGCCAGCACCCCCGGACTAGCGGGGGGTGAAACCCAGTACTTC. Its protein is CASTPGLAGGETQYF.

V is TRBV10-3 and J is TRBJ2-3; D uncertain. Trimming pared 4 bases from V and 1 base from J, leaving 6 bases between. Germline loops: CDR1 ENHRY, CDR2 SYGVKD. This CDR3 is built from 13 residues. CDR3 amino acids: CAISGPGTDTQYF. The DNA for the CDR3 is TGTGCCATCAGTGGGCCAGGCACAGATACGCAGTATTTT.

The V call is TRBV4-3, the J call TRBJ2-3; either TRBD1 or TRBD2 may fit D (5 bases each). CDR3 size: 16 residues. Trimming shortened V by 0 bases and J by 4 bases, and 14 bases separated the two germline ends. Germline V gene data show CDR1 as LGHNA and CDR2 as YSLEER. This CDR3 reads CASSQEVARGADTQYF. In DNA form, the CDR3 reads TGCGCCAGCAGCCAAGAGGTCGCTAGGGGAGCAGATACGCAGTATTTT.

The rearrangement joins TRBV6-2 or TRBV6-3 to TRBJ2-1, with D perhaps being TRBD1 or TRBD2 (5 bases each). The CDR3 runs to 14 residues. CDR1 is MNHEY and CDR2 is SVGEGT in the germline V gene. Trimming removed 2 bases from V and 10 bases from J, with 15 bases in between. CDR3 nucleotides: TGTGCCAGCAGTTACGCGGCAGGGACGACCGAGCAGTTCTTC. Translation gives CASSYAAGTTEQFF.